These 18 T cell receptor beta chains came from one sample sequenced in a study of OX40 agonist ivuxolimab in advanced cancers. Method: immunoSEQ multiplex PCR; TCRdb's copy keeps in-frame clones and lacks some. The sample comprises around 70,000 clones, about 82% of which are singletons, and about a tenth rests with the top ten. Sample: CD4+ or CD8+ T cells sorted from blood, taken in a trial of the OX40 agonist ivuxolimab. Receptors originate from an adult with an advanced solid tumor such as melanoma, head and neck, liver or kidney cancer.

This clone was observed a few times. This chain links TRBV6-1 with TRBJ1-5; 9 bases are a match to TRBD1. Germline V gives CDR1 MNHNS, CDR2 SASEGT. Germline trimming cut 6 bases from V and 7 bases from J; bases unmatched to any gene: 7. This CDR3 is built from 14 residues. The CDR3 region has the DNA TGTGCCAGCAGCCCCGGACAGGGGTACCAGCCCCAGCATTTT. Protein sequence: CASSPGQGYQPQHF.

This clone was detected once. The V call is TRBV14, the J call TRBJ2-5; 14 bases line up with TRBD2. CDR3 length: 15 residues. Per germline, CDR1 SGHDN and CDR2 FVKESK. Unmatched junction bases numbered 3, after V lost 4 bases and J lost 5 bases. CDR3 loop: CASSPGLAGVETQYF. CDR3 DNA sequence: TGTGCCAGCAGCCCGGGACTAGCGGGAGTGGAGACCCAGTACTTC.

V and J are TRBV5-6 and TRBJ2-5; tentative D call: TRBD2 (5 bases). Germline loops: CDR1 SGHDT, CDR2 YYEEEE. CDR3 length: 14 amino acids. V lost 6 bases and J lost 5, with 17 bases in between. The CDR3 DNA is TGTGCCAGCAATCGCCGGGGTGGTCGGGAGACCCAGTACTTC. This gives the protein CASNRRGGRETQYF. The full variable domain, in which reference TRBV5-6 and TRBJ2-5 provide the parts outside the CDR3, is DAGVTQSPTHLIKTRGQQVTLRCSPKSGHDTVSWYQQALGQGPQFIFQYYEEEERQRGNFPDRFSGHQFPNYSSELNVNALLLGDSALYLCASNRRGGRETQYFGPGTRLLVL.

V gene TRBV5-4 combines with J gene TRBJ2-2; 8 bases are shared with TRBD1. The CDR3 loop spans 16 amino acids. The V gene's germline CDR1 is SGHNT and CDR2 YYREEE (reference sequence). V shed 3 bases and J 6 bases; nucleotides not matched to a gene: 10. This CDR3 reads CASSYLLGQGSGELFF. CDR3 in DNA: TGTGCCAGCAGCTATCTGCTAGGACAGGGTTCCGGGGAGCTGTTTTTT.

The rearrangement links TRBV6-1 to TRBJ1-2; D call uncertain. V was pared by 2 bases and J by 0 bases, with 16 bases between. The CDR3 has 17 residues. Germline CDR1 MNHNS, CDR2 SASEGT. The CDR3 nucleotides read TGTGCCAGCAGTGAAATACGAGGCAGGACGACTAACTATGGCTACACCTTC. Translating gives CASSEIRGRTTNYGYTF.

This chain links TRBV7-2 with TRBJ2-5; the D gene is possibly TRBD2 (6 bases). CDR1 and CDR2 (germline): SGHTA, FQGNSA. V lost 6 bases and J lost 5, with 25 bases in between. The CDR3 consists of 17 residues. The CDR3 loop is CASSFSTVGGAMETQYF. DNA of the CDR3: TGTGCCAGCAGTTTCTCTACTGTGGGGGGAGCCATGGAGACCCAGTACTTC.

V and J are TRBV2 and TRBJ2-7, with D perhaps matching TRBD2 (5 bases). Germline lookup yields CDR1 SNHLY and CDR2 FYNNEI. With 3 bases removed from V and 9 bases from J, the gap between germline ends came to 12 bases. This CDR3 contains 12 residues. The CDR3 is CASSEYPGRQYV. The CDR3 DNA reads as TGTGCCAGCAGTGAGTACCCTGGGAGGCAGTACGTC.

The rearrangement joins TRBV28 to TRBJ1-5; 9 bases align to TRBD1. Germline V gene lookup returns CDR1 MDHEN and CDR2 SYDVKM. The V gene end was trimmed by 9 bases and the J gene end by 7 bases; junction bases not matched to a gene: 13. The CDR3 loop spans 15 amino acids. The CDR3 loop reads CASRSGTGKEQPQHF. The CDR3 nucleotides are TGTGCCAGTAGATCCGGGACAGGGAAAGAACAGCCCCAGCATTTT.

Points on this clone: Within the sample, other DNA sequences also encode this same CDR3. The CDR3: CASSLGTDNSPLHF. The CDR3 DNA sequence: TGTGCCAGCAGCTTAGGGACAGATAATTCACCCCTCCACTTT. The chain carries TRBV7-6 and TRBJ1-6, with a weak D call TRBD1 (6 bases). The germline gives CDR1 SGHVS, CDR2 FNYEAQ. The germline V and J ends were trimmed by 1 base and 5 bases, with 6 bases remaining between them. This CDR3 has 14 residues.

This chain connects TRBV4-1 to TRBJ1-2; D call uncertain. Per germline, CDR1 MGHRA and CDR2 YSYEKL. Trimming cost V 0 bases and J 1 base, with 9 bases left between them. The CDR3 loop spans 15 amino acids. CDR3 DNA sequence: TGCGCCAGCAGCCAAGAGTCCGGCCATAACTATGGCTACACCTTC. Translating it yields CASSQESGHNYGYTF.

The chain carries TRBV5-1 and TRBJ1-4, with 12 positions matching TRBD1. The CDR3 totals 14 residues. Germline trimming cut 4 bases from V and 15 bases from J; bases unmatched to any gene: 10. The V gene's germline CDR1 is SGHRS and CDR2 YFSETQ. Here the CDR3 reads CASSDPGQGARVFF. The CDR3 DNA is TGCGCCAGCAGCGATCCGGGACAGGGGGCGCGGGTGTTTTTT.

The rearrangement joins TRBV18 to TRBJ2-7, with TRBD1 as a possible D gene (6 bases). Trimming took off 3 bases at V and 0 bases at J, with 18 bases between the two ends. The CDR3 is 17 amino acids. Germline assignment: CDR1 KGHSH and CDR2 LQKENI. Written as DNA, the CDR3 is TGTGCCAGCTCACCTGGCCCGGGACAACGGAGCTCCTACGAGCAGTACTTC. It yields the protein CASSPGPGQRSSYEQYF.

The V and J genes are TRBV5-6 and TRBJ2-3; a possible D gene is TRBD2 (6 bases). The CDR3 sequence is 15 residues long. Germline V gene lookup returns CDR1 SGHDT and CDR2 YYEEEE. Between the trimmed V and J ends, which lost 1 base and 2 bases, there was a span of 11 bases. CDR3 nucleotides: TGTGCCAGCAGCTTGTCGGGACTCTACACAGATACGCAGTATTTT. It specifies CASSLSGLYTDTQYF.

V is TRBV27 and J is TRBJ2-1; 8 bases align to TRBD1. This CDR3 contains 16 residues. V was pared by 0 bases and J by 4 bases, with 5 bases of the junction left unmatched. Germline V gene sequence: CDR1 MNHEY, CDR2 SMNVEV (reference sequence). CDR3 loop: CASSLSGTGSYNEQFF. Here the CDR3 DNA reads TGTGCCAGCAGTTTATCAGGGACAGGATCATACAATGAGCAGTTCTTC.

V and J are TRBV29-1 and TRBJ2-2; TRBD1 matches 10 bases. CDR3 length equals 15 residues. The V and J ends lost 7 bases and 1 base, in that order; junction bases with no gene match: 6. Germline CDR1 SQVTM, CDR2 ANQGSEA. The CDR3 nucleotides are TGCAGCGCCATGGACAGGGGGGAGAACACCGGGGAGCTGTTTTTT. Its protein product is CSAMDRGENTGELFF.

The V call is TRBV2, the J call TRBJ1-5; a possible D gene is TRBD1 (6 bases). This CDR3 region has 15 residues. Germline CDR1 and CDR2: SNHLY and FYNNEI. V gave up 5 bases and J gave up 5 bases, with 16 bases separating them. The CDR3 DNA reads as TGTGCCAGCAGTTCACAGCGGGGGGCGGATCAGCCCCAGCATTTT. Residues: CASSSQRGADQPQHF.

This clone was observed a few times. The CDR3 spells CASSGLGRSGPNDEKLFF. CDR3 sequence (DNA): TGTGCCAGCAGTGGGCTGGGACGGTCTGGGCCGAATGATGAAAAACTGTTTTTT. The rearrangement links TRBV2 to TRBJ1-4, with D possibly being TRBD1 (5 bases). The CDR3 is 18 residues long. Germline V gene lookup returns CDR1 SNHLY and CDR2 FYNNEI. Between the trimmed V and J ends, which lost 4 bases and 6 bases, there was a span of 24 bases.

This clone was seen just once. The V and J genes are TRBV5-1 and TRBJ1-2; the D is unclear. This CDR3 comprises 16 residues. Germline values: CDR1 SGHRS, CDR2 YFSETQ. Trimming removed 3 bases at V and 5 bases at J, with 20 bases between. The CDR3 reads CASSSRRGLKRYGYTF. In nucleotides, the CDR3 is TGCGCCAGCAGCTCAAGGCGTGGACTCAAGAGGTATGGCTACACCTTC.